A single sample is the source of the 25 T cell receptor beta chains below, sequenced in a study of monozygotic twins with inflammatory bowel disease. TCRdb processed the 5' RACE reads again and assigns one entry to each CDR3 protein, with no DNA. This sample's table reports 300,000 to 350,000 distinct CDR3 sequences. Sequencing was carried out using blood. These receptor sequences come from a human donor with ulcerative colitis or Crohn's disease, or a healthy co-twin of an affected twin (not recorded which).

The CDR3 reads CASSFLAGAEQYF. This chain links TRBV28 with TRBJ2-7; TCRdb proposes TRBD2, but this gene call is untestable without DNA. The CDR3 spans 13 residues. Germline loops: CDR1 MDHEN, CDR2 SYDVKM.

The chain is built from TRBV20-1 and TRBJ1-6. Germline loops: CDR1 DFQATT, CDR2 SNEGSKA (reference sequence). The CDR3 contains 16 residues. The CDR3 loop is CSARVQGPAEGSPLHF.

The J gene is TRBJ2-2, the V gene TRBV5-1; TCRdb reports TRBD1, a call that lacks DNA to check it against. Per germline, CDR1 SGHRS and CDR2 YFSETQ. This CDR3 comprises 13 residues. The CDR3 here is CASSRDPSGELFF.

The V and J genes are TRBV3-1 and TRBJ2-7; TCRdb designates TRBD1, a call that cannot be tested without DNA. The CDR3 sequence is 17 residues long. CDR1 is LGHDT and CDR2 is YNNKEL in the germline V gene (reference sequence). CDR3 loop: CASSRTASALRSYEQYF.

The rearrangement links TRBV7-2 to TRBJ2-5; the TRBD1 assignment by TCRdb is unverifiable without DNA. Germline V gene data show CDR1 as SGHTA and CDR2 as FQGNSA. The CDR3 runs 15 residues. The CDR3 region is CASSEGVHGLETQYF.

The chain couples TRBV29-1 to TRBJ2-1; TCRdb indicates TRBD2, and absent DNA this call remains unverified. The length of the CDR3 is 17 residues. The germline CDR1 and CDR2 sequences are SQVTM and ANQGSEA. CDR3: CSVEGLSGRETYNEQFF.

The V gene is TRBV29-1, the J gene TRBJ2-3; TCRdb's D call of TRBD2 is untestable without DNA. The CDR3 sequence is 16 residues long. The germline CDR1 and CDR2 sequences are SQVTM and ANQGSEA. CDR3: CSTKPGLAGVTSTQYF.

V and J are TRBV6-1 and TRBJ2-7; the TRBD1 assignment by TCRdb is unverifiable without DNA. Germline-derived CDR1 and CDR2 are MNHNS and SASEGT. The CDR3 is 15 amino acids. This chain's CDR3 is CASTTGQGVSYEQYF.

J is TRBJ2-2 and V is TRBV27; TCRdb's D call, TRBD2, is unchecked because there is no DNA. CDR3 length equals 16 residues. The germline V gene has CDR1 MNHEY and CDR2 SMNVEV (reference sequence). CDR3 in amino acids: CASSSRLAVNTGELFF.

The CDR3 is CASSLGTMNTEAFF. V and J are TRBV5-1 and TRBJ1-1; TCRdb returns TRBD1, unconfirmable since there is no DNA. This CDR3 is built from 14 residues. CDR1 SGHRS and CDR2 YFSETQ come from the germline V gene.

The genes are TRBV6-2 or TRBV6-3 and TRBJ1-5; checking the TCRdb D call of TRBD1 is not possible without DNA. Germline CDR1 reads MNHEY; CDR2 reads SVGEGT. The CDR3 consists of 15 residues. This chain's CDR3 is CASSQQGTRYQPQHF.

The V and J genes are TRBV20-1 and TRBJ2-7; TCRdb lists TRBD2, though no DNA is available to test this call. Germline CDR1 and CDR2: DFQATT and SNEGSKA (reference sequence). The CDR3 spans 16 residues. CDR3 amino acids: CSARDQIGTSNHEQYF.

The V call is TRBV7-2, the J call TRBJ2-5; the TCRdb call, TRBD1, lacks DNA for checking. Looked up from germline, CDR1 is SGHTA and CDR2 is FQGNSA. This CDR3 contains 20 residues. CDR3 in amino acids: CASSLAWDLWSKKNQETQYF.

The chain employs TRBV12-3 or TRBV12-4 and TRBJ1-1. The CDR3 is 16 residues long. The CDR3 region is CASSPSSPGPGTEAFF.

The rearrangement uses TRBV11-3 and TRBJ2-3; TCRdb designates TRBD1, a call that cannot be tested without DNA. CDR3 length equals 15 residues. Germline CDR1 is SGHNT and CDR2 is YENEEA. This CDR3 is CASRMRGDLTDTQYF.

CDR3 residues: CSAKTSGENEQFF. The chain is built from TRBV20-1 and TRBJ2-1; TCRdb's D call, TRBD2, is unchecked because there is no DNA. CDR1 is DFQATT and CDR2 is SNEGSKA in the germline V gene (reference sequence). The CDR3 extends over 13 amino acids.

The chain carries TRBV7-9 and TRBJ1-1; the D call from TCRdb, TRBD1, cannot be confirmed without DNA. The germline gives CDR1 SEHNR, CDR2 FQNEAQ (reference sequence). The CDR3 covers 16 residues. The CDR3: CASSPGDREMNTEAFF. Complete variable domain (other parts from reference TRBV7-9 and TRBJ1-1): DTGVSQNPRHKITKRGQNVTFRCDPISEHNRLYWYRQTLGQGPEFLTYFQNEAQLEKSRLLSDRFSAERPKGSFSTLEIQRTEQGDSAMYLCASSPGDREMNTEAFFGQGTRLTVV.

The V and J genes are TRBV7-2 and TRBJ2-1; TCRdb picks TRBD2, but there is no DNA to check that call. The length of the CDR3 is 15 residues. In germline, CDR1 is SGHTA, CDR2 FQGNSA. CDR3 loop: CASSSWGYGSNEQFF.

This chain joins TRBV7-8 and TRBJ2-7; the TRBD2 assignment by TCRdb is unverifiable without DNA. Germline assignment: CDR1 SGHVS and CDR2 FQNEAQ. The CDR3 consists of 15 residues. CDR3: CASSQLAVSSYEQYF.

The chain links TRBV4-3 to TRBJ2-5; the D call from TCRdb, TRBD1, cannot be confirmed without DNA. From germline, CDR1 is LGHNA and CDR2 YSLEER. This CDR3 has 12 residues. This chain's CDR3 is CASSQRGRTQYF.

The CDR3 reads CASSLKGTNYGYTF. This rearrangement joins TRBV12-3 or TRBV12-4 to TRBJ1-2. There are 14 residues in the CDR3.

V gene TRBV10-2 combines with J gene TRBJ2-7; without DNA, the TCRdb call of TRBD2 cannot be checked. This CDR3 is built from 14 residues. The germline gives CDR1 WSHSY, CDR2 SAAADI. CDR3 sequence reads: CASNDEGVDNEQYF.

The V and J genes are TRBV14 and TRBJ1-5; absent DNA, TCRdb's TRBD1 call cannot be checked. Germline V gene data show CDR1 as SGHDN and CDR2 as FVKESK. The CDR3 spans 17 residues. CDR3 residues: CASSPPTGGDSNQPQHF.

The V call is TRBV5-1, the J call TRBJ2-1; checking the TCRdb D call of TRBD2 is not possible without DNA. This CDR3 has 14 residues. CDR1 is SGHRS, CDR2 YFSETQ, per germline. The CDR3 protein is CASRLAGGNNEQFF.

The rearrangement uses TRBV20-1 and TRBJ1-5. This CDR3 has 12 amino acids. Germline V gene sequence: CDR1 DFQATT, CDR2 SNEGSKA (reference sequence). CDR3 loop: CSVGYGNQPQHF.